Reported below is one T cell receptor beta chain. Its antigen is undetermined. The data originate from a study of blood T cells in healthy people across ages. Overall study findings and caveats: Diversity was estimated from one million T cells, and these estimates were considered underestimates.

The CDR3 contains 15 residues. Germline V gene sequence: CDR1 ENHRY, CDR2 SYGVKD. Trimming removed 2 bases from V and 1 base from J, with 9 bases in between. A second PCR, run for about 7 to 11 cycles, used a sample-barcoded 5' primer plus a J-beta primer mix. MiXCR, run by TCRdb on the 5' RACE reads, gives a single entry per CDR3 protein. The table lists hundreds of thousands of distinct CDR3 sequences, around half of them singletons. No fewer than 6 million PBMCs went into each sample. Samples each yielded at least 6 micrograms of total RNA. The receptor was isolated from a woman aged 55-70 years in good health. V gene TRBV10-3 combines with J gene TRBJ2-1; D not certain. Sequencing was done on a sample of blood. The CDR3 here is CAISESAQSYNEQFF. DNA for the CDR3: TGTGCCATCAGTGAGAGTGCGCAATCCTACAATGAGCAGTTCTTC.